This TCR beta chain was captured in a study of cytomegalovirus exposure and HLA in healthy donors (dated by TCRdb to 2015 to 2018). General notes on the study: An earlier analysis of around 600 of the donors reported 276 Gb of sequence data and some 120 million unique TCR beta sequences from 150 million to 200 million T cells. The later analysis used no new phenotypic data to find candidate immune exposures, relying instead on TCR beta sequences and their occurrence across donors. A later analysis re-analyzed previously published TCR beta repertoires from 550 to 700 donors and added high-resolution HLA genotyping to study TCR occurrence patterns. A separate validation cohort of 90 to 150 different subjects was used in addition to the roughly 720-subject first cohort. Typing coverage varied by locus: about 620-630 donors for A, B, C, DRB1 and DQB1; more than 500 for DQA1; more than 600 for DPA1; fewer than 480 for DPB1. The genetic ancestry cluster associated with self-reported Caucasian donors included 80% to 90% of the roughly 410 genotyped donors. Alongside the repertoire data, information on donor age, sex, ethnicity and CMV serostatus was compiled. The study aimed to test whether cataloging public T cell receptors could reveal signatures of past pathogen exposure. An early release covering roughly 600 HLA-typed donors comprised 250 to 350 gigabases of sequencing data and tens of millions of unique TCR sequences. On average, about 240,000 unique TCR beta nucleotide sequences were sequenced per donor among 398 genotyped donors of the cohort, with about 17% of those sequences being non-productive. To predict cytomegalovirus infection status, the study combined high-throughput TCR immunosequencing, statistical association of individual TCRs with disease status, and machine learning. All discovery cohort repertoires had been generated using a single sequencing platform. The study used immunosequencing to profile the T cell repertoires of approximately 690 subjects and linked those repertoires to cytomegalovirus serostatus. In an earlier analysis of more than 550 of the donors, high-throughput TCR beta sequencing was used to judge whether each TCR beta V gene segment behaved as functional or pseudogenic. Because of strong linkage in the cohort, four or five DR-DQ haplotypes were treated as single units for association and clustering. Both class I and class II loci were covered by HLA typing, at four-digit resolution. A later genetic analysis took genome-wide SNP genotypes for about three fifths of the 666 donors and used that subset as a discovery cohort. Results the study describes overall, beyond this receptor: Correlated functional status among segregating V segments might reflect linkage disequilibrium, but an unknown experimental factor could not be ruled out. A cluster of highly shared sequence variants was judged likely to represent a technical artifact of the sequencing pipeline. It was suggested by the authors that the approach could potentially be generalized to other disease states and immunological phenotypes. Because HLA typing was missing for some donors at each locus, association tests included only the typed subset. Across donors, most TCR sequences were observed very rarely, whereas some public TCRs were present in many individuals. In a later analysis, some 17,000 TCR beta sequences were associated with specific HLA alleles at a false discovery rate of 0.05. Compared with equally common non-associated chains, HLA-associated TCR beta chains in a later analysis were more clonally expanded and had lower generation probabilities. Some IMGT-functional V segments, including TRBV6-2 and TRBV6-3, could not be distinguished by the 87-base-pair reads and were therefore excluded. In both the original and validation cohorts, the classifier was reported to diagnose cytomegalovirus status with high specificity and sensitivity. Immune exposure information for the cohort was limited to CMV serostatus. The cohort was sequenced for TCR beta chains only, and without alpha or paired-chain data the features that could be detected were limited. Roughly uniform sequencing depth across donors was assumed in presence/absence analyses, although this assumption may not hold. In a later genetic analysis, fewer N-insertions in productive TCRs were reported among donors in an Asian-associated ancestry cluster than the roughly 700-donor mean. A few of the identified cytomegalovirus-associated TCR beta chains were confirmed in vitro to be specific for cytomegalovirus antigens. When HLA alleles, especially DR and DQ, strongly co-occurred, attributing TCR associations to individual alleles was difficult. In an earlier analysis of more than 500 of the donors, most TCR beta V segments appeared in productive rearrangements about 87% or about 30% of the time, broadly matching IMGT annotations. A later analysis found that most CMV-associated TCR beta chains appeared HLA-restricted, with HLA associations seemingly driven largely by CMV exposure. Because counts were too low, around 18 rarely observed V segments, including chromosome 9 orphons, were left out of the earlier analysis of over 550 of the donors. According to a later analysis, parvovirus B19, influenza, CMV and Epstein-Barr virus appeared linked to several top co-occurrence clusters. According to a later analysis, TCR association rates differed among HLA loci, with DRB1 alleles showing the most associated TCRs and HLA-C alleles showing the fewest. In a later genetic analysis, a missense DCLRE1C variant was associated with V-gene and J-gene trimming of TCR beta chains, and the association was replicated in an independent cohort. A further reported finding was that TCR beta sequences accurately predicted the HLA-A and HLA-B alleles for most subjects in the first cohort. The study gave a list of some 150 TCR beta chains associated with cytomegalovirus.

The cohort was made up of approximately 670 healthy bone marrow donors. Cohort members were all nominally healthy when sampled, although unrecorded immune exposures were likely present. The donor tested CMV seropositive and was one of the 289 seropositive cohort members. Each donor provided a peripheral blood sample, and peripheral blood mononuclear cells were used for TCR beta sequencing. Genomic DNA was extracted from the blood cell samples with the Qiagen DNeasy Blood Extraction Kit. The library was made by the immunoSEQ multiplex PCR assay. A mixture of 60 forward primers for TCR Vbeta segments and 13 reverse primers for TCR Jbeta segments was used in the multiplex PCR. The CDR3 region of rearranged TCR beta genes was amplified from genomic DNA with a multiplex PCR assay. The Illumina HiSeq System was used to sequence the amplified TCR beta libraries as 87-base-pair reads. Per the original workflow: A later analysis tallied roughly 80 million unique TCR beta chains across the 610 or so repertoires, and 10 million to 11 million of those chains were shared by two or more donors. A nearest-neighbor algorithm error-corrected the raw reads and collapsed the reads into unique sequences, merging closely related sequences to remove PCR and sequencing errors. To assign V, D and J gene segments, CDR3 sequences were aligned to IMGT reference sequences. For a sequence to be retained, a match of at least six nucleotides was required to both a V gene segment and a J gene segment. A rearrangement counted as productive if the CDR3 had no stop codons and remained in frame with V and J, and every other rearrangement counted as non-productive. Following IMGT convention, CDR3 was defined as the stretch from the second conserved V-encoded cysteine to the conserved J-encoded phenylalanine. The earlier analysis of a few hundred of the donors excluded sequences that lacked an unambiguous match to a single V gene segment. An earlier analysis of fewer than 650 of the donors classified V segments as functional when productive rearrangements were above 56.7% and as segregating when the standard deviation between donors was above 5%. A statistical classification framework was developed to diagnose cytomegalovirus status using the catalog of TCR beta chain sequences. In a later analysis, V and J genes were assigned by comparing TCR nucleotide sequences against IMGT/GENE-DB human TR gene sequences. In a later analysis, CDR3 sequences and most-parsimonious VDJ recombination scenarios were assigned using the TCRdist pipeline. In a later analysis, every TCR beta chain was defined by the combination of its CDR3 amino acid sequence and its V-gene family, and reads without a unique V-gene family were dropped. A later analysis removed 592 highly shared, low-generation-probability nucleotide sequences to deal with suspected cross-contamination and a sequencing artifact. In a later analysis, a clonal expansion index for each public chain was calculated from normalized within-repertoire ranks of inferred template counts. A later analysis computed generation probabilities with a VDJ recombination model fitted to out-of-frame rearrangements, and checked the results against IGoR. A later analysis scored TCR-TCR, TCR-HLA and TCR-CMV co-occurrence with hypergeometric tests, applying a repertoire-size bias correction to TCR pairs. To estimate false discovery rates, a later analysis permuted the HLA or CMV assignments 20 times. In a later analysis, co-occurring TCRs were grouped using DBSCAN, and TCRdist sequence similarity was added for clustering within HLA-allele-positive subsets. Repertoires with fewer than 30,000 or more than 120,000 public chains were left out of co-occurrence clustering, as were about five repertoires with anomalous nucleotide sharing. TCRdb mirrors the immuneACCESS table, restricted to in-frame sequences. Some clones are absent from its copies; in checked studies, under half trace to an unresolved V gene, and the reason for the others is unknown. That table is the source of V, J and clone size, and D and trimming were worked out from the DNA. The sample records roughly 100,000 clones, 60% to 80% of which are singletons. The top ten clonotypes cover approximately 3.7% of the sample.

This clone was counted only a few times. It has no known antigen specificity. Base qualities are not at hand, and no much larger clone is one base apart. Relative to germline, V is missing 7 bases and J is missing 6 bases, with 11 bases of the junction outside any gene match. Based on the germline V gene, the CDR1 and CDR2 sequences are MNHEY and SVGAGI. Its CDR3 holds 15 amino acids, cysteine through phenylalanine. The kept DNA is CDR3 alone, 45 bases in frame from the first base. The chain is made from TRBV6-5 and TRBJ2-2, and TRBD2 aligns with 7 junction nucleotides. The sequenced sample was PBMCs. The TCR comes from a man aged 50-59 years in good health and CMV-seropositive. The CDR3 region has the sequence CASTQGAGEAGELFF. The nucleotides read TGTGCCAGCACCCAAGGGGCGGGAGAAGCCGGGGAGCTGTTTTTT.